One sample yielded the 25 T cell receptor beta chains listed below, sequenced in a study of blood T cell repertoires in COVID-19. Generated by immunoSEQ multiplex PCR, the TCRdb table keeps only in-frame clones and is missing some. The sample has around 150,000 clones, over 70% seen once. The specimen was PBMCs or T cells enriched from blood (not recorded which). These receptors were collected from a man in his 70s who had been exposed to COVID-19.

The CDR3 DNA follows: TGCGCCAGCAGCATCCTACAGGGGGACACTGAAGCTTTCTTT. Translated, it gives CASSILQGDTEAFF. This chain links TRBV5-1 with TRBJ1-1; 8 nucleotides align to TRBD1. Germline lookup yields CDR1 SGHRS and CDR2 YFSETQ. CDR3 length: 14 residues. Unmatched junction bases numbered 5, after V lost 4 bases and J lost 3 bases.

The CDR3 is CASSLGQGDFSEQFF. In nucleotides, the CDR3 is TGCGCCAGCAGCTTGGGGCAGGGGGATTTTAGTGAGCAGTTCTTC. The chain links TRBV5-1 to TRBJ2-1, with 7 nucleotides matching TRBD1. The CDR3 is made up of 15 amino acids. In germline, CDR1 is SGHRS, CDR2 YFSETQ. The trim removed 0 bases at V and 9 bases at J, leaving 9 bases unmatched.

The chain uses TRBV3-1 (or the pseudogene TRBV3-2) and TRBJ1-5, with D unresolved. V was pared by 5 bases and J by 0 bases, with 17 bases between. CDR3 size: 17 residues. Germline CDR1 LGHDT, CDR2 YNNKEL (reference sequence). The CDR3 sequence is CASSSRAAVYSNQPQHF. The CDR3 DNA reads TGTGCCAGCAGCTCGAGGGCGGCAGTATATAGCAATCAGCCCCAGCATTTT.

V and J are TRBV29-1 and TRBJ1-2, with TRBD1 matching 8 bases. The CDR3 totals 13 residues. Germline V gene data show CDR1 as SQVTM and CDR2 as ANQGSEA. J was trimmed by 4 bases and V by 6 bases; bases with no gene match: 7. DNA of the CDR3: TGCAGCGTGGTTTCCGGGACAGGCTATGGCTACACCTTC. Translation: CSVVSGTGYGYTF.

The chain has TRBV10-3 and TRBJ2-2; a weak D match, TRBD2 (6 bases). Per the germline V gene, CDR1 is ENHRY and CDR2 is SYGVKD. Trimming pared 5 bases from V and 1 base from J, leaving 14 bases between. The CDR3 is 16 amino acids. CDR3 coding DNA: TGTGCCATCAGTCGCGGGGACTCCCTGAACACCGGGGAGCTGTTTTTT. Its translation: CAISRGDSLNTGELFF.

The rearrangement links TRBV19 to TRBJ1-4; D call uncertain. This CDR3 contains 14 residues. CDR1 is LNHDA and CDR2 is SQIVND in the germline V gene (reference sequence). V gave up 6 bases and J gave up 6 bases, with 14 bases separating them. The CDR3 reads CASSVSGTYEKLFF. In DNA form, the CDR3 reads TGTGCCAGTAGCGTGTCGGGAACCTATGAAAAACTGTTTTTT.

In its sample, this clone was seen once. The chain combines TRBV5-5 with TRBJ1-1, with D possibly being TRBD1 (5 bases). V dropped 4 bases and J dropped 1 base, with 14 bases sitting between them. CDR1 SGHKS and CDR2 YYEKEE come from the germline V gene (reference sequence). CDR3 size: 15 residues. CDR3 nucleotide sequence: TGTGCCAGCAGCCGGGAGAGAGGGGCGAACACTGAAGCTTTCTTT. Encoded protein: CASSRERGANTEAFF.

This chain uses TRBV7-2 with TRBJ1-6; the D is unclear. Germline V CDR1 and CDR2: SGHTA, FQGNSA. This CDR3 region has 17 residues. V was shortened by 10 bases and J by 10 bases, with 29 bases between the two germline ends. The CDR3 sequence: CATSPYPGNLQPSPLHF. Written as DNA, the CDR3 is TGTGCCACCTCTCCTTACCCGGGAAACCTACAACCCTCACCCCTCCACTTT.

The rearrangement uses TRBV2 and TRBJ1-4; TRBD1 might be the D (5 bases). Germline loops: CDR1 SNHLY, CDR2 FYNNEI. The CDR3 loop spans 11 amino acids. Trimming took off 1 base at V and 14 bases at J, with 8 bases between the two ends. CDR3 region: CASSEEQVLFF. CDR3 in DNA: TGTGCCAGCAGTGAAGAACAGGTCCTGTTTTTT. The full variable domain, in which reference TRBV2 and TRBJ1-4 provide the parts outside the CDR3, is EPEVTQTPSHQVTQMGQEVILRCVPISNHLYFYWYRQILGQKVEFLVSFYNNEISEKSEIFDDQFSVERPDGSNFTLKIRSTKLEDSAMYFCASSEEQVLFFGSGTQLSVL.

The sample holds a few counts of this clone. The chain employs TRBV12-5 and TRBJ2-7, with D possibly matching TRBD2 (6 bases). Trimming removed 7 bases from V and 5 bases from J, with 18 bases in between. From germline, CDR1 is LGHNT and CDR2 FRNRAP. The CDR3 loop spans 14 amino acids. CDR3 in DNA: TGTGCTAGTGCCCTTGCGGGGTGGCCCCACGAGCAGTACTTC. It specifies CASALAGWPHEQYF.

This clone was seen only a few times. The rearrangement joins TRBV7-9 to TRBJ1-1; tentatively, D is TRBD1 (5 bases). V lost 5 bases and J 2 bases, leaving 9 bases between the germline ends. Looked up from germline, CDR1 is SEHNR and CDR2 is FQNEAQ (reference sequence). This CDR3 has 13 residues. DNA for the CDR3: TGTGCCAGCAGCCGTGACAGCAACACTGAAGCTTTCTTT. This codes for CASSRDSNTEAFF.

V usage is TRBV24-1 and J usage is TRBJ1-5; tentatively, D is TRBD1 (5 bases). Germline V CDR1 and CDR2: KGHDR, SFDVKD. The V end lost 4 bases, the J end lost 7 bases, and 10 bases lay between the germline ends. This CDR3 spans 13 amino acids. The chain's CDR3 is CATSDGGYQPQHF. Here the CDR3 DNA reads TGTGCCACCAGTGACGGGGGTTACCAGCCCCAGCATTTT.

The rearrangement links TRBV6-6 to TRBJ2-2, with D possibly matching TRBD1 (5 bases). V was trimmed by 4 bases and J by 0 bases, leaving 9 bases between them. Germline CDR1 reads MNHNY; CDR2 reads SVGAGI (reference sequence). The CDR3 runs to 15 residues. DNA of the CDR3: TGTGCCAGCAGTTTTGGACACTCGAACACCGGGGAGCTGTTTTTT. Translating gives CASSFGHSNTGELFF.

The CDR3 bases are TGCGCCAGCAGCTCGAATCCGGGCCTCACGGACAACGAGCAGTACTTC. Translating gives CASSSNPGLTDNEQYF. This chain links TRBV5-1 with TRBJ2-7; a weak D match, TRBD1 (5 bases). V shed 3 bases and J shed 5 bases, with 21 bases lying between them. This CDR3 contains 16 residues. CDR1 and CDR2 from the germline V gene are SGHRS and YFSETQ.

This chain uses TRBV2 with TRBJ1-6; 8 bases are a match to TRBD1. J lost 11 bases, V lost 3 bases, and 9 bases had no gene match. CDR3 length: 15 residues. CDR1 is SNHLY, CDR2 FYNNEI, per germline. The CDR3 nucleotides are TGTGCCAGCAGTGATGTAAGACAGGGGCCGGCACCCCTCCACTTT. Its translation is CASSDVRQGPAPLHF.

The chain links TRBV1 to TRBJ2-5; the table's D call of TRBD1 was not tested on the DNA. TRBV1 is assigned pseudogene status. The CDR3 runs to 14 residues. CDR3 coding DNA: TGCACCAGCAGCCCCTCCCTCTATTCAGGGACCCAGTACTTC. This sequence encodes CTSSPSLYSGTQYF.

This clone was observed a single time. V gene TRBV5-4 combines with J gene TRBJ1-2; no clear D. The CDR3 has 13 amino acids. V lost 0 bases to trimming and J lost 4 bases, with 7 bases between them. CDR1 is SGHNT and CDR2 is YYREEE in the germline V gene (reference sequence). For the CDR3, the DNA is TGTGCCAGCAGCTTGGCCTCGGTCTATGGCTACACCTTC. This codes for CASSLASVYGYTF.

This chain connects TRBV24-1 to TRBJ2-3; D ambiguous. With 3 bases removed from V and 1 base from J, the gap between germline ends came to 10 bases. The CDR3 contains 15 residues. CDR1 is KGHDR and CDR2 is SFDVKD in the germline V gene. The CDR3 loop reads CATSDARTGTDTQYF. CDR3 nucleotides: TGTGCCACCAGTGATGCCCGAACTGGCACAGATACGCAGTATTTT.

The gene calls are TRBV27 and TRBJ1-2, with TRBD1 as a possible D gene (5 bases). V lost 6 bases to trimming and J lost 3 bases, with 14 bases between them. The germline CDR1 and CDR2 sequences are MNHEY and SMNVEV (reference sequence). The CDR3 runs to 14 residues. CDR3 region: CASSSRGGYYGYTF. The DNA of the CDR3 is TGTGCCAGCAGCTCCCGGGGGGGTTACTATGGCTACACCTTC.

The V call is TRBV19, the J call TRBJ2-5; D might be TRBD1 (5 bases). Germline V gene data show CDR1 as LNHDA and CDR2 as SQIVND (reference sequence). The CDR3 covers 15 residues. Trimming removed 5 bases at V and 2 bases at J, with 15 bases between. The CDR3 spells CASSPETASQETQYF. CDR3 in DNA: TGTGCCAGTAGTCCCGAGACAGCCTCGCAAGAGACCCAGTACTTC.

V and J are TRBV3-1 (or the pseudogene TRBV3-2) and TRBJ1-2, with D perhaps TRBD1 (5 bases). Germline CDR1 is LGHDT and CDR2 is YNNKEL (reference sequence). This CDR3 region has 13 residues. The V gene lost 3 bases and the J gene lost 5 bases, with 10 bases spanning the gap. The CDR3 DNA reads as TGTGCCAGCAGCCAGACAGACTCTTATGGCTACACCTTC. As protein: CASSQTDSYGYTF.

The table lists this clone with a count of one. The rearrangement joins TRBV9 to TRBJ2-1; the D gene is possibly TRBD2 (6 bases). This CDR3 is 15 amino acids long. Germline V CDR1 and CDR2: SGDLS, YYNGEE. Trimming pared 0 bases from V and 9 bases from J, leaving 16 bases between. This CDR3 reads CASSVGGDSAGEQFF. DNA for the CDR3: TGTGCCAGCAGCGTAGGTGGGGACTCGGCGGGTGAGCAGTTCTTC.

The gene calls are TRBV20-1 and TRBJ2-3; D is perhaps TRBD2 (5 bases). The CDR3 spans 14 residues. Germline-derived CDR1 and CDR2 are DFQATT and SNEGSKA (reference sequence). V lost 6 bases to trimming and J lost 5 bases, with 18 bases between them. This CDR3 is CSASPGDEGDTQYF. The CDR3 coding sequence is TGCAGTGCGAGTCCCGGGGATGAGGGAGATACGCAGTATTTT.

This chain uses TRBV7-2 with TRBJ2-3, with D perhaps TRBD2 (6 bases). Deletions cut 4 bases from V and 6 bases from J, with 26 bases between. The germline CDR1 and CDR2 sequences are SGHTA and FQGNSA. The CDR3 is made up of 18 amino acids. CDR3 in amino acids: CASSSHVGGDLLRDTQYF. DNA of the CDR3: TGTGCCAGCAGCTCCCACGTCGGGGGAGATCTTCTGAGGGATACGCAGTATTTT.

The chain combines TRBV18 with TRBJ1-3; a possible D gene is TRBD1 (6 bases). Germline V gene data show CDR1 as KGHSH and CDR2 as LQKENI. The CDR3 contains 16 residues. Trimming removed 1 base from V and 0 bases from J, with 10 bases in between. The DNA for the CDR3 is TGTGCCAGCTCACCACGTCAGGGGCTCTCTGGAAACACCATATATTTT. Amino acid sequence: CASSPRQGLSGNTIYF.